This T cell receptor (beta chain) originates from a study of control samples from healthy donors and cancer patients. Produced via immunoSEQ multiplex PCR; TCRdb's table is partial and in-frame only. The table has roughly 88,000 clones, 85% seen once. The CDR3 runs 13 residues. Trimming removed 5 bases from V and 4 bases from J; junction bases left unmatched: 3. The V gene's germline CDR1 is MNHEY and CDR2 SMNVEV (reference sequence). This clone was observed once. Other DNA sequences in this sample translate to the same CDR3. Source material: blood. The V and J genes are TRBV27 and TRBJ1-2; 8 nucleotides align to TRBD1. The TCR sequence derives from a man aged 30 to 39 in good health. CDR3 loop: CASSPDRGYGYTF. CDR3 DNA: TGTGCCAGCAGTCCCGACAGGGGCTATGGCTACACCTTC.